These T cell receptor beta chains were read from a single sample in a study of blood T cell repertoires in COVID-19. TCRdb's copy holds only in-frame clones and misses some; the assay was immunoSEQ multiplex PCR. The sample carries over 120,000 clones, about 90% recorded once. Sequencing was carried out using peripheral blood. These receptor sequences come from a man aged 50-60 years who had recovered from COVID-19. The conserved cysteine and the conserved F or W are not part of the CDR3 here. Fields, in order: CDR3 protein, V gene.

ASSVGGTLSYNEQF TRBV9
ASSRPRQGVDTEAF TRBV5-6
ASSLLWRGKSTDTQY TRBV11-2
ASSLGVAGAGETQY TRBV9
ASLAGELF TRBV7-8
ASRKTGTEAF TRBV12-3/TRBV12-4
ATRDSGDQNTEAF TRBV19
ASSHKRDWRYYNEQF TRBV3-1/TRBV3-2
ASSHGQTSYT TRBV7-2
ASSFTQGNEKLF TRBV7-2
ASSPRVVRQGNTEAF TRBV18
ASSLLAEQY TRBV5-6
ASSQDKGLYRYSLEGYT TRBV3-1/TRBV3-2
ASSEWTQEQETQY TRBV7-2
ASSQESRRGELF TRBV4-3
ASRRGGQGAKPI TRBV6-5
ASSSTLAGGLETQY TRBV13
ASSLNVTSDRVRQPQH TRBV13
ASSQDVGTGWEQY TRBV4-3
ASSEAPQMNTEAF TRBV6-1
ASGLYRNYEQY TRBV12-5
ASSSDRGNQPQH TRBV6-5
ALTGLASTDTQY TRBV30
ASSPSTGYNEQF TRBV7-8
ASSQDPRGNTEAF TRBV4-3
ASSVAATSGGANEQF TRBV9
ASSEWGGEPYEQY TRBV6-1
ASSLGDRGEAF TRBV7-8
ASSQGSGGGTDTQY TRBV4-2
ASSLDPSLATSYNEQF TRBV5-1
ASSLMGGYEQY TRBV7-2
ASSLRTDPTINSPLH TRBV7-8
ASIRQVNQPQH TRBV2
ASSLELLRGVNEQF TRBV7-2
ASSLNRQGPLDGYT TRBV7-9
SALYRDRIHGELF TRBV29-1
ASSQDRLAGRETQY TRBV3-1/TRBV3-2
ASSQDRQGARKAF TRBV4-3
ASSFYQGGNSPLH TRBV5-4
ASSLTGINEQY TRBV5-1
ASSVGTGNTGELF TRBV9
ASSPDTPSTEAF TRBV18
ASHPLGGGMNTEAF TRBV19
AWKQGERGSGYT TRBV30